This T cell receptor (beta chain) was obtained from a study of control samples from healthy donors and cancer patients. The method was immunoSEQ multiplex PCR; TCRdb's version includes in-frame clones alone and lacks a portion of them. Among about 190,000 clones listed, roughly nine tenths were seen once. Unmatched junction bases numbered 4, after V lost 5 bases and J lost 6 bases. Germline lookup yields CDR1 LNHDA and CDR2 SQIVND (reference sequence). This CDR3 region has 13 residues. The sequenced material came from blood. The genes are TRBV19 and TRBJ2-3; TRBD1 aligns across 8 bases. The TCR sequence derives from a man aged 25 to 45 in good health. The CDR3 DNA reads TGTGCCAGTAGTCAGTACAGGGGGGATACGCAGTATTTT. This codes for CASSQYRGDTQYF.